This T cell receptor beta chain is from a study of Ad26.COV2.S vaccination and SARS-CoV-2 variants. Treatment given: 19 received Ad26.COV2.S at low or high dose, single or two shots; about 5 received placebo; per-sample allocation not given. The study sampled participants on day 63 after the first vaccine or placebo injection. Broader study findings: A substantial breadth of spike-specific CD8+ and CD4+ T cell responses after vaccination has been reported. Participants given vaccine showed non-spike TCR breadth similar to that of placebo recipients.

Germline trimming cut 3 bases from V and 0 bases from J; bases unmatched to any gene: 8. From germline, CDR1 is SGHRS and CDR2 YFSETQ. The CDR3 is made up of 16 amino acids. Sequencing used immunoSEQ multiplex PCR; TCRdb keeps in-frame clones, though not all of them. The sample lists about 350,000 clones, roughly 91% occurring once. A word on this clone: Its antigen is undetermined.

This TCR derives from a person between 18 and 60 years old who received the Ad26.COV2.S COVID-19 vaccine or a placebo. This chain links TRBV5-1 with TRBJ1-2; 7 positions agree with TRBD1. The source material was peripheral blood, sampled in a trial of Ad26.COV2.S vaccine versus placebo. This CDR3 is CASSSEGQRSNYGYTF. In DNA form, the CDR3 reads TGCGCCAGCAGCTCGGAGGGACAGCGATCTAACTATGGCTACACCTTC.